These 9 T cell receptor beta chains share one sample of origin, sequenced in a study of blood T cell repertoires in COVID-19. Profiled with immunoSEQ multiplex PCR; TCRdb holds only in-frame clones, not every one. This sample has some 80,000 clones, with almost 90% found just once. Sample: peripheral blood. These receptors were obtained from a human donor in a cohort sampled during active COVID-19.

V gene TRBV2 combines with J gene TRBJ2-3; 12 positions agree with TRBD2. The germline gives CDR1 SNHLY, CDR2 FYNNEI. V gave up 2 bases and J gave up 1 base; unmatched junction bases: 1. The CDR3 is made up of 16 amino acids. The CDR3 loop reads CASSERTSGGTDTQYF. CDR3 nucleotides: TGTGCCAGCAGTGAAAGGACTAGCGGGGGCACAGATACGCAGTATTTT. The whole variable domain, filled in from reference TRBV2 and TRBJ2-3, reads EPEVTQTPSHQVTQMGQEVILRCVPISNHLYFYWYRQILGQKVEFLVSFYNNEISEKSEIFDDQFSVERPDGSNFTLKIRSTKLEDSAMYFCASSERTSGGTDTQYFGPGTRLTVL.

This clone was seen a single time. The chain links TRBV18 to TRBJ2-3, with 12 bases that match TRBD2. The CDR3 extends over 17 amino acids. Looked up from germline, CDR1 is KGHSH and CDR2 is LQKENI. Trimming removed 0 bases from V and 1 base from J; junction bases left unmatched: 2. This CDR3 reads CASSPPRTSGGTDTQYF. CDR3 DNA sequence: TGTGCCAGCTCACCACCCCGGACTAGCGGGGGCACAGATACGCAGTATTTT.

J is TRBJ1-1 and V is TRBV10-3, with D maybe TRBD1 (6 bases). This CDR3 contains 13 residues. CDR1 and CDR2 (germline): ENHRY, SYGVKD. With 6 bases removed from V and 6 bases from J, the gap between germline ends came to 14 bases. The CDR3 DNA sequence: TGTGCCATCAGGGACAGAATCTCGGCTGAAGCTTTCTTT. This sequence encodes CAIRDRISAEAFF.

The gene calls are TRBV5-6 and TRBJ1-2; D possibly corresponds to TRBD1 (6 bases). From germline, CDR1 is SGHDT and CDR2 YYEEEE. Trimming left V 0 bases short and J 8 bases short, with 29 bases between. CDR3 length: 19 residues. As DNA, the CDR3 is TGTGCCAGCAGCTTGGGGAATGGGGCCGGGCGCGGACAGCTATGGGGCTACACCTTC. It yields the protein CASSLGNGAGRGQLWGYTF. The full variable domain, completed using reference TRBV5-6 and TRBJ1-2, is DAGVTQSPTHLIKTRGQQVTLRCSPKSGHDTVSWYQQALGQGPQFIFQYYEEEERQRGNFPDRFSGHQFPNYSSELNVNALLLGDSALYLCASSLGNGAGRGQLWGYTFGSGTRLTVV.

The chain carries TRBV19 and TRBJ1-1, with 8 bases lining up with TRBD1. CDR3 length equals 12 residues. V was pared by 6 bases and J by 8 bases, with 5 bases of the junction left unmatched. Looked up from germline, CDR1 is LNHDA and CDR2 is SQIVND (reference sequence). CDR3 in DNA: TGTGCCAGTAGGCGGACAGGGTTAGAAGCTTTCTTT. Protein sequence: CASRRTGLEAFF.

The chain is built from TRBV7-2 and TRBJ2-7; D ambiguous. The germline V and J ends were trimmed by 5 bases and 2 bases, with 16 bases remaining between them. The CDR3 covers 15 residues. Germline V lookup: CDR1 SGHTA, CDR2 FQGNSA. CDR3 loop: CASSTARRSTYEQYF. The DNA for the CDR3 is TGTGCCAGCAGCACCGCCCGGCGGAGTACCTACGAGCAGTACTTC.

The rearrangement links TRBV4-3 to TRBJ1-3; the match to TRBD1 covers 9 bases. CDR3 length equals 17 residues. Germline V gene lookup returns CDR1 LGHNA and CDR2 YSLEER. The J segment lost 4 bases and the V segment lost 5 bases, leaving 12 bases of the junction unmatched. CDR3 in amino acids: CASSYRTGTGSGNTIYF. The CDR3 region has the DNA TGCGCCAGCAGCTATAGGACCGGGACAGGGTCGGGAAACACCATATATTTT.

V is TRBV30 and J is TRBJ1-5, with D possibly TRBD1 on 5 matching bases. Trimming left V 3 bases short and J 0 bases short, with 21 bases between. CDR1 GTSNPN and CDR2 SVGIG come from the germline V gene (reference sequence). The CDR3 is made up of 18 amino acids. The CDR3 loop reads CAWSNARLGGYSNQPQHF. CDR3 bases: TGTGCCTGGAGCAACGCTAGGCTGGGGGGTTATAGCAATCAGCCCCAGCATTTT.

The rearrangement links TRBV6-2 or TRBV6-3 to TRBJ2-3, with 7 bases aligning to TRBD2. Germline lookup yields CDR1 MNHEY and CDR2 SVGEGT. J lost 1 base, V lost 0 bases, and 7 bases had no gene match. The CDR3 spans 17 residues. CDR3 protein: CASSYSLRERRTDTQYF. In DNA, the CDR3 is TGTGCCAGCAGTTACTCGTTGCGGGAGAGGCGCACAGATACGCAGTATTTT.